This T cell receptor (beta chain) was sequenced during a study of vaccination effects on CD4 cells after COVID-19. Study observations and caveats: Marked clonal contraction of infection- and vaccine-induced clones was seen late after vaccination.

A remark on this clone: Its matching antigen is unknown.

CDR3 length equals 14 residues. Trimming took off 5 bases at V and 11 bases at J, with 21 bases between the two ends. Germline V lookup: CDR1 SGHVS, CDR2 FQNEAQ. The table came from immunoSEQ multiplex PCR; TCRdb's copy has only in-frame clones and leaves some out. The sample includes tens of thousands of clones, 60% to 80% of them seen just once. Pools of viral peptides were used by the ViraFEST assay to expand antigen-specific CD4+ T cells ahead of sequencing. Isolation of CD4+ T cells took place after 10 days of culture. Two doses of BNT162b2 or mRNA-1273 vaccine were administered to participants. All vaccine recipients tested negative for nucleocapsid antibodies and had never contracted SARS-CoV-2 infection. Researchers reported culturing approximately 2.2 million PBMC in each well, adding 8 to 10 IU/ml IL-2 and roughly 10 ug/ml peptides.

This chain links TRBV7-8 with TRBJ1-1; D is possibly TRBD1 (6 bases). The sequencing here drew on CD4+ T cells from PBMCs cultured with HCoV-OC43 spike peptides, taken after COVID-19 vaccination. Stated subset: HCoV-OC43 spike overlapping peptide pool stimulation. This sequence was found in a human donor who received a COVID-19 vaccine. The CDR3 loop is CASSPGQGMGSAFF. DNA of the CDR3: TGTGCCAGCAGCCCGGGACAAGGCATGGGGTCGGCTTTCTTT. The full variable domain, with the rest looked up from reference TRBV7-8 and TRBJ1-1, is GAGVSQSPRYKVAKRGQDVALRCDPISGHVSLFWYQQALGQGPEFLTYFQNEAQLDKSGLPSDRFFAERPEGSVSTLKIQRTQQEDSAVYLCASSPGQGMGSAFFGQGTRLTVV.